These T cell receptor beta chains were read from a single sample in a study of T cell repertoires in aging, cancer and after chemotherapy. One entry per CDR3 protein results from TCRdb running MiXCR on the multiplex PCR reads. The data contain about 21,000 distinct CDR3 sequences, roughly two fifths of them singletons. The source material was blood. The receptors originated from a human donor with a solid tumor. Both conserved end residues are part of each CDR3. D genes are given only for firm matches. Clone size is not always given. Where it is, it says once, few, many or a class for expanded clones.

D gene	V gene	CDR3 length	J gene	clone size	CDR3 DNA	CDR3 protein
TRBD1	TRBV6-5	15	TRBJ1-2	few	TGTGCCAGCAGTCAAGCCGGGACAGGGGGCCGAGGCTACACCTTC	CASSQAGTGGRGYTF
TRBD1	TRBV5-1	16	TRBJ2-5	.	TGCGCCAGCAGCCCGAACCCGACAGGGGGTCGTGAGACCCAGTACTTC	CASSPNPTGGRETQYF
TRBD1	TRBV13	14	TRBJ2-7	few	TGTGCCAGCAGCACGGGACAGGGGGCCTACGAGCAGTACTTC	CASSTGQGAYEQYF
.	TRBV10-3	17	TRBJ2-2	.	TGTGCCATCAGCCGACGGTCGGGGGCAACGAACACCGGGGAGCTGTTTTTT	CAISRRSGATNTGELFF
.	TRBV27	12	TRBJ1-2	.	TGTGCCAGCACAAAGGGGTGGGATGGCTACACCTTC	CASTKGWDGYTF
.	TRBV5-1	12	TRBJ2-7	.	TGCGCCAGCAGCTTGGGAGGTGGAAACCGGTACTTC	CASSLGGGNRYF
TRBD1	TRBV12-3/TRBV12-4	14	TRBJ1-2	few	TGTGCCAGCAGGCCTCCGGGACAGAACTATGGCTACACCTTC	CASRPPGQNYGYTF
.	TRBV7-6	15	TRBJ1-3	few	TGTGCCAGCAGCTTAGTGGCCTCAGGGCCGGTCACCATATATTTT	CASSLVASGPVTIYF
.	TRBV6-2/TRBV6-3	15	TRBJ2-1	few	TGTGCCAGCAGTTACCCCAGTCCCCCTGACAATGAGCAGTTCTTC	CASSYPSPPDNEQFF
.	TRBV10-3	16	TRBJ2-2	.	TGTGCCATCAGTGAGTCCCGAGGGGGGGACACCGGGGAGCTGTTTTTT	CAISESRGGDTGELFF
.	TRBV29-1	15	TRBJ2-5	few	TGCAGCGTTGAAGATCTGGCTAGCGAGGAGGAGACCCAGTACTTC	CSVEDLASEEETQYF
.	TRBV15	14	TRBJ1-5	few	TGTGCCACCAGCAGGGACTTTAGCAATCAGCCCCAGCATTTT	CATSRDFSNQPQHF
.	TRBV5-6	11	TRBJ2-2	.	TGTGCCAGCAGCGAAACCGGGGAGCTGTTTTTT	CASSETGELFF
TRBD1	TRBV11-2	13	TRBJ1-4	.	TGTGCCAGCAGCTTAAATGAACAGGGGTTGCTGTTTTTT	CASSLNEQGLLFF
.	TRBV7-6	13	TRBJ2-3	.	TGTGCCAGCAGCTTTGCCGTCACAGATACGCAGTATTTT	CASSFAVTDTQYF
TRBD2	TRBV4-3	16	TRBJ2-1	.	TGCGCCAGCAGCCAAGCGACTAGCGGTACGGACAATGAGCAGTTCTTC	CASSQATSGTDNEQFF
.	TRBV6-5	15	TRBJ2-7	.	TGTGCCAGCAGTTACGTGACTGCCCCCTCCTACGAGCAGTACTTC	CASSYVTAPSYEQYF
.	TRBV30	14	TRBJ2-2	medium-sized	TGTGCCTGGAGTTCCTACGGGCGGCCCGGGGAGCTGTTTTTT	CAWSSYGRPGELFF
.	TRBV5-1	12	TRBJ2-7	once	TGCGCCAGCAGCTTGATAGGAAGCGAGCAGTACTTC	CASSLIGSEQYF
.	TRBV12-3/TRBV12-4	14	TRBJ2-1	.	TGTGCCAGCAGTACCACCCAGGGATACAATGAGCAGTTCTTC	CASSTTQGYNEQFF
.	TRBV19	15	TRBJ2-3	.	TGTGCCAGTAGTTCCGGGACGGTTGACACAGATACGCAGTATTTT	CASSSGTVDTDTQYF
.	TRBV6-4	15	TRBJ2-3	.	TGTGCCAGCAGTGAGGCGAGTTCTAGCACAGATACGCAGTATTTT	CASSEASSSTDTQYF
.	TRBV5-1	14	TRBJ1-4	.	TGCGCCAGCAGCTTGACGGCGCTAAATGAAAAACTGTTTTTT	CASSLTALNEKLFF
.	TRBV6-5	15	TRBJ2-5	.	TGTGCCAGCAGTTCCCCCAGCGGAGGGGGAGAGACCCAGTACTTC	CASSSPSGGGETQYF
.	TRBV11-1	16	TRBJ2-6	medium-sized	TGTGCCAGCAGCTTAGGTGCCGGGAAAGGGGCCAACGTCCTGACTTTC	CASSLGAGKGANVLTF
.	TRBV11-2	14	TRBJ2-7	.	TGTGCCAGCAGCCCGGGGAGGAACTCCTACGAGCAGTACTTC	CASSPGRNSYEQYF